A single sample gave rise to the 8 T cell receptor beta chains below, sequenced in a study of T cell responses to AZD1222 COVID-19 vaccine. Using immunoSEQ multiplex PCR, the repertoire was profiled, and TCRdb retains in-frame clones only, with some absent. The table records 100,000 to 150,000 clones, approximately 90% of them present only once. Sequences were derived from peripheral blood, sampled on day 0 of AZD1222 vaccination. Receptors originate from an adult in good health.

This clone showed up just once. The rearrangement uses TRBV7-2 and TRBJ1-4, with 8 positions matching TRBD1. With V trimmed by 0 bases and J by 7 bases, 7 bases remained unmatched. The CDR3 consists of 16 residues. Germline V CDR1 and CDR2: SGHTA, FQGNSA. CDR3 in DNA: TGTGCCAGCAGCTTAGCTAGGACAGGGCGGACTGAAAAACTGTTTTTT. It encodes CASSLARTGRTEKLFF.

J is TRBJ2-2 and V is TRBV5-1, with a tentative D call TRBD2 (6 bases). The germline V gene has CDR1 SGHRS and CDR2 YFSETQ. The CDR3 loop spans 16 amino acids. The ends were cut back, 3 bases at V and 1 base at J, with 13 bases in the middle. DNA for the CDR3: TGCGCCAGCAGCTCCCGTGGAGGGGAGAACACCGGGGAGCTGTTTTTT. Protein: CASSSRGGENTGELFF.

The chain couples TRBV4-3 to TRBJ2-5, with D unresolved. This CDR3 region has 14 residues. Germline V CDR1 and CDR2: LGHNA, YSLEER. Trimming stripped 0 bases from V and 9 bases from J, with 14 bases between. The chain's CDR3 is CASSQESLSEAQYF. The CDR3 region has the DNA TGCGCCAGCAGCCAAGAAAGTCTAAGCGAGGCCCAGTACTTC.

This clone appeared once. This chain uses TRBV3-1 (or the pseudogene TRBV3-2) with TRBJ2-7; D tentatively reads TRBD1 or TRBD2 (5 bases each). Germline V lookup: CDR1 LGHDT, CDR2 YNNKEL (reference sequence). The V end lost 4 bases, the J end lost 0 bases, and 7 bases lay between the germline ends. CDR3 size: 13 residues. CDR3 region: CASSPGSSYEQYF. The CDR3 nucleotides read TGTGCCAGCAGCCCAGGGAGCTCCTACGAGCAGTACTTC.

The V call is TRBV6-2 or TRBV6-3, the J call TRBJ2-7; D is possibly TRBD1 or TRBD2 (5 bases each). In germline, CDR1 is MNHEY, CDR2 SVGEGT. The CDR3 loop spans 10 amino acids. Trimming removed 6 bases at V and 6 bases at J, with 6 bases between. This CDR3 is CASSGAEQYF. As DNA, the CDR3 is TGTGCCAGCAGCGGGGCCGAGCAGTACTTC.

The chain has TRBV13 and TRBJ2-1; D may be TRBD1 or TRBD2 (6 bases each). There are 13 residues in the CDR3. Germline-derived CDR1 and CDR2 are PRHDT and FYEKMQ (reference sequence). The germline V and J ends were trimmed by 5 bases and 8 bases, with 13 bases remaining between them. CDR3: CASSQRGADEQFF. In DNA, the CDR3 is TGTGCCAGCAGCCAAAGGGGGGCGGATGAGCAGTTCTTC.

The chain combines TRBV7-3 with TRBJ2-3, with D possibly matching TRBD1 (6 bases). Germline V gene sequence: CDR1 SGHTA, CDR2 FQGTGA. The CDR3 length is 15 residues. Trimming removed 5 bases from V and 2 bases from J, with 14 bases in between. CDR3 loop: CASSPSTGNTDTQYF. DNA for the CDR3: TGTGCCAGCAGCCCGTCGACAGGAAACACAGATACGCAGTATTTT.

The CDR3 here is CAIKEGIGDEQFF. The CDR3 DNA reads TGTGCCATCAAGGAAGGGATTGGCGATGAGCAGTTCTTC. The chain couples TRBV10-3 to TRBJ2-1; no clear D gene. Trimming removed 7 bases from V and 8 bases from J, with 15 bases in between. This CDR3 is 13 amino acids long. Germline values: CDR1 ENHRY, CDR2 SYGVKD.